These 17 T cell receptor beta chains share one sample of origin, sequenced in a study of blood T cell repertoires in COVID-19. Repertoires were generated with immunoSEQ multiplex PCR, while TCRdb's copy carries only in-frame clones and drops some. The sample contains about 200,000 clones, around 85% of which appear only once. The sample taken for sequencing was peripheral blood. These receptors were collected from a woman in her sixties or seventies with acute or convalescent COVID-19.

The rearrangement joins TRBV7-9 to TRBJ2-5; 8 bases align to TRBD1. Looked up from germline, CDR1 is SEHNR and CDR2 is FQNEAQ (reference sequence). The CDR3 covers 15 residues. The V gene end was trimmed by 2 bases and the J gene end by 3 bases; junction bases not matched to a gene: 5. The CDR3 here is CASSLHGTGEETQYF. DNA of the CDR3: TGTGCCAGCAGCTTACATGGGACAGGCGAAGAGACCCAGTACTTC. Looking up the rest from reference TRBV7-9 and TRBJ2-5 gives the full variable domain: DTGVSQNPRHKITKRGQNVTFRCDPISEHNRLYWYRQTLGQGPEFLTYFQNEAQLEKSRLLSDRFSAERPKGSFSTLEIQRTEQGDSAMYLCASSLHGTGEETQYFGPGTRLLVL.

The V and J genes are TRBV18 and TRBJ1-1, with unresolved D. Germline loops: CDR1 KGHSH, CDR2 LQKENI. The CDR3 runs to 16 residues. The germline V and J ends were trimmed by 3 bases and 0 bases, with 14 bases remaining between them. This CDR3 reads CASSPSIAAVNTEAFF. CDR3 in DNA: TGTGCCAGCTCACCCTCTATCGCGGCGGTGAACACTGAAGCTTTCTTT.

This clone was seen once. The rearrangement links TRBV6-5 to TRBJ1-2; 8 bases match TRBD1. Looked up from germline, CDR1 is MNHEY and CDR2 is SVGAGI. CDR3 length: 12 amino acids. With V trimmed by 2 bases and J by 8 bases, 1 base remained unmatched. The CDR3 DNA follows: TGTGCCAGCAGTTACCAGGGGGCGGGCTACACCTTC. Translated, it gives CASSYQGAGYTF.

The chain is built from TRBV5-1 and TRBJ1-4, with D uncertain. The germline gives CDR1 SGHRS, CDR2 YFSETQ. V was trimmed by 1 base and J by 0 bases, leaving 4 bases between them. The CDR3 length is 14 residues. The CDR3 sequence: CASSLPTTNEKLFF. CDR3 nucleotides: TGCGCCAGCAGCTTGCCCACAACTAATGAAAAACTGTTTTTT.

V is TRBV5-1 and J is TRBJ2-7; the match to TRBD2 covers 8 bases. The CDR3 has 16 residues. Germline CDR1 SGHRS, CDR2 YFSETQ. Trimming took 2 bases from V and 0 from J; bases not matched to a gene: 7. The CDR3 DNA reads as TGCGCCAGCAGCTTCGTTAGCGGGGCGACCTCCTACGAGCAGTACTTC. This gives the protein CASSFVSGATSYEQYF.

The chain recombines TRBV5-1 with TRBJ1-3; 7 nucleotides match TRBD1. Germline-derived CDR1 and CDR2 are SGHRS and YFSETQ. The J segment lost 4 bases and the V segment lost 3 bases, leaving 1 base of the junction unmatched. CDR3 length: 13 amino acids. This CDR3 is CASSSGQGNTIYF. The CDR3 bases are TGCGCCAGCAGCTCGGGACAGGGAAACACCATATATTTT.

This clone was recorded a few times. The chain carries TRBV5-4 and TRBJ2-3; D unclear. The CDR3 consists of 13 residues. The ends were cut back, 0 bases at V and 1 base at J, with 3 bases in the middle. CDR1 SGHNT and CDR2 YYREEE come from the germline V gene (reference sequence). The CDR3 nucleotides read TGTGCCAGCAGCTTGGCCGGCACAGATACGCAGTATTTT. Its protein is CASSLAGTDTQYF. Complete variable domain (other parts from reference TRBV5-4 and TRBJ2-3): ETGVTQSPTHLIKTRGQQVTLRCSSQSGHNTVSWYQQALGQGPQFIFQYYREEENGRGNFPPRFSGLQFPNYSSELNVNALELDDSALYLCASSLAGTDTQYFGPGTRLTVL.

The rearrangement joins TRBV3-1 (or the pseudogene TRBV3-2) to TRBJ2-3, with a weak D call TRBD2 (5 bases). This CDR3 region has 17 residues. In germline, CDR1 is LGHDT, CDR2 YNNKEL (reference sequence). V was cut by 1 base and J by 2 bases, with 16 bases left in between. CDR3 nucleotide sequence: TGTGCCAGCAGCCAAGGGGCTCGATTGACTATCACAGATACGCAGTATTTT. Translation gives CASSQGARLTITDTQYF.

The chain uses TRBV10-1 and TRBJ1-1, with D perhaps TRBD1 (5 bases). From germline, CDR1 is WNHNN and CDR2 SYGVQD (reference sequence). V shed 3 bases and J shed 4 bases, with 15 bases lying between them. There are 15 residues in the CDR3. CDR3 nucleotide sequence: TGCGCCAGCAGTGATACCCCAGGGATGGGCACTGAAGCTTTCTTT. Translation: CASSDTPGMGTEAFF.

In its sample, this clone was seen once. V usage is TRBV5-4 and J usage is TRBJ1-1; TRBD1 is a possible D gene (5 bases). Looked up from germline, CDR1 is SGHNT and CDR2 is YYREEE (reference sequence). Trimming pared 5 bases from V and 8 bases from J, leaving 13 bases between. CDR3 length equals 12 residues. CDR3 amino acids: CASSLIRGEAFF. The DNA for the CDR3 is TGTGCCAGCAGTTTGATCCGGGGGGAAGCTTTCTTT.

The rearrangement uses TRBV3-1 (or the pseudogene TRBV3-2) and TRBJ1-3, with 8 bases aligning to TRBD1. Losses at the gene ends were 2 bases for V and 2 bases for J; bases not matched to a gene: 11. The CDR3 is 18 amino acids. The germline gives CDR1 LGHDT, CDR2 YNNKEL (reference sequence). The CDR3, as DNA: TGTGCCAGCAGCCAAAACTGGGACAGGCCCTCCGCTGGAAACACCATATATTTT. Translated, it gives CASSQNWDRPSAGNTIYF.

The rearrangement uses TRBV27 and TRBJ2-6; D is unclear. Trimming stripped 6 bases from V and 0 bases from J, with 3 bases between. The CDR3 loop spans 13 amino acids. Germline V lookup: CDR1 MNHEY, CDR2 SMNVEV (reference sequence). In DNA form, the CDR3 reads TGTGCCAGCAGGAGCTCTGGGGCCAACGTCCTGACTTTC. Translation gives CASRSSGANVLTF.

This sequence joins TRBV19 and TRBJ2-1; possible D gene TRBD1, 5 bases. This CDR3 has 15 amino acids. Germline lookup yields CDR1 LNHDA and CDR2 SQIVND (reference sequence). V was clipped by 4 bases and J by 2 bases, with 12 bases between them. The CDR3 here is CASSTLGQPYNEQFF. The CDR3 DNA reads TGTGCCAGTAGTACCCTCGGACAACCCTACAATGAGCAGTTCTTC.

The J gene is TRBJ2-4, the V gene TRBV19, with 9 bases fitting TRBD1. J was trimmed by 6 bases and V by 4 bases; bases with no gene match: 4. The CDR3 has 14 residues. Germline V gene sequence: CDR1 LNHDA, CDR2 SQIVND (reference sequence). The CDR3 region has the DNA TGTGCCAGTAGTAAACAGGGACAGGGAAACATTCAGTACTTC. Its translation: CASSKQGQGNIQYF.

This chain uses TRBV3-1 (or the pseudogene TRBV3-2) with TRBJ2-2; D is undetermined. The germline CDR1 and CDR2 sequences are LGHDT and YNNKEL (reference sequence). The CDR3 extends over 15 amino acids. V lost 1 base and J lost 6, with 12 bases in between. The CDR3 sequence: CASSQGPARSGELFF. CDR3 in DNA: TGTGCCAGCAGCCAAGGACCCGCGCGGTCCGGGGAGCTGTTTTTT.

The chain employs TRBV10-1 and TRBJ2-1; TRBD1 matches at 7 bases. The V and J ends lost 1 base and 8 bases, in that order; junction bases with no gene match: 8. There are 15 residues in the CDR3. CDR1 and CDR2 from the germline V gene are WNHNN and SYGVQD (reference sequence). CDR3 coding DNA: TGCGCCAGCAGTGAGTTGGGTCAAGGGGGCGATGAGCAGTTCTTC. Translating it yields CASSELGQGGDEQFF.

The rearrangement links TRBV7-2 to TRBJ1-2; D is unresolved. The CDR3 has 13 residues. From germline, CDR1 is SGHTA and CDR2 FQGNSA. Trimming left V 2 bases short and J 8 bases short, with 12 bases between. The CDR3 nucleotides are TGTGCCAGCAGCTTACTCGACAACTGGGGCTACACCTTC. Protein: CASSLLDNWGYTF.